These 13 T cell receptor beta chains were all obtained from the same sample, sequenced in a study of blood T cell repertoires in COVID-19. Libraries were prepared by immunoSEQ multiplex PCR; TCRdb keeps only in-frame clonotypes and omits some of them. The sample includes fewer than 45,000 clones, roughly 88% seen only once; the top ten take 30% to 35%. Sequencing input: peripheral blood. The receptors here all came from a woman older than 75 with acute or convalescent COVID-19.

The chain recombines TRBV5-1 with TRBJ2-3; 9 nucleotides line up with TRBD1. The CDR3 extends over 16 amino acids. The junction had 8 bases not matched to a gene; V was cut back by 4 bases and J by 2 bases. Germline V gene data show CDR1 as SGHRS and CDR2 as YFSETQ. The CDR3, as DNA: TGCGCCAGCAGCCTGGGGGGACAGGGATACACAGATACGCAGTATTTT. Translation gives CASSLGGQGYTDTQYF.

The chain uses TRBV5-4 and TRBJ2-1; 8 positions match TRBD2. CDR1 is SGHNT, CDR2 YYREEE, per germline (reference sequence). With V trimmed by 0 bases and J by 4 bases, 3 bases remained unmatched. The CDR3 covers 15 residues. The CDR3 sequence: CASSLVSGGYNEQFF. The CDR3 coding sequence is TGTGCCAGCAGCTTGGTTTCGGGAGGGTACAATGAGCAGTTCTTC.

The rearrangement joins TRBV27 to TRBJ1-1; D might be TRBD1 (6 bases). The V end was cut by 0 bases, the J end by 2 bases, with 10 bases between. Per germline, CDR1 MNHEY and CDR2 SMNVEV (reference sequence). The CDR3 has 15 residues. The CDR3 DNA reads as TGTGCCAGCAGTTTATCGCGGGGGGCCAACACTGAAGCTTTCTTT. It specifies CASSLSRGANTEAFF.

The chain employs TRBV7-2 and TRBJ2-5, with D perhaps TRBD1 (6 bases). This CDR3 is built from 13 residues. V was clipped by 5 bases and J by 2 bases, with 9 bases between them. Germline V CDR1 and CDR2: SGHTA, FQGNSA. The DNA of the CDR3 is TGTGCCAGCAGCGGGACACCTCAAGAGACCCAGTACTTC. Protein: CASSGTPQETQYF.

The chain couples TRBV5-4 to TRBJ1-1, with D hard to call. This CDR3 has 13 residues. CDR1 and CDR2 from the germline V gene are SGHNT and YYREEE (reference sequence). Between the trimmed V and J ends, which lost 0 bases and 10 bases, there was a span of 13 bases. The CDR3, as DNA: TGTGCCAGCAGCTTGGGGGTAAGGGAGGGAGCTTTCTTT. It is translated as CASSLGVREGAFF.

This sequence joins TRBV5-1 and TRBJ1-1, with TRBD1 identical over 7 bases. The CDR3 is made up of 14 amino acids. With V trimmed by 1 base and J by 4 bases, 4 bases remained unmatched. The germline CDR1 and CDR2 sequences are SGHRS and YFSETQ. Here the CDR3 DNA reads TGCGCCAGCAGCTTGCAGGCAGGGGGCACTGAAGCTTTCTTT. Translating it yields CASSLQAGGTEAFF.

The CDR3 DNA reads TGTGCCAGCAGCTTGGGGCAGAAAAACTATGGCTACACCTTC. Its protein product is CASSLGQKNYGYTF. V usage is TRBV5-4 and J usage is TRBJ1-2; D remains unclear. Germline loops: CDR1 SGHNT, CDR2 YYREEE (reference sequence). The V and J ends lost 0 bases and 2 bases respectively, with 8 bases between them. The length of the CDR3 is 14 residues.

The J gene is TRBJ1-1, the V gene TRBV4-1; D unclear. The CDR3 covers 15 residues. Trimming left V 1 base short and J 6 bases short, with 15 bases between. Per the germline V gene, CDR1 is MGHRA and CDR2 is YSYEKL. The CDR3 region is CASSQALWSNPEAFF. For the CDR3, the DNA is TGCGCCAGCAGCCAAGCTCTTTGGAGTAACCCTGAAGCTTTCTTT.

Here the CDR3 reads CASSQDRQQAYNEQFF. CDR3 coding DNA: TGTGCCAGCAGCCAAGATCGACAGCAAGCCTACAATGAGCAGTTCTTC. The chain carries TRBV4-2 and TRBJ2-1, with D maybe TRBD1 (5 bases). CDR1 and CDR2 (germline): LGHNA, YNFKEQ. The V and J ends lost 0 bases and 2 bases respectively, with 11 bases between them. The CDR3 is 16 amino acids.

The chain employs TRBV10-3 and TRBJ1-3; D is uncertain. Germline lookup yields CDR1 ENHRY and CDR2 SYGVKD. The CDR3 contains 16 residues. Trimming removed 1 base at V and 0 bases at J, with 10 bases between. CDR3 DNA sequence: TGTGCCATCAGTGAGTTATCCCTCAGCTCTGGAAACACCATATATTTT. Translated, it gives CAISELSLSSGNTIYF.

The V and J genes are TRBV11-3 and TRBJ2-1; weak D call: TRBD1 (6 bases). CDR1 and CDR2 from the germline V gene are SGHNT and YENEEA. This CDR3 region has 14 residues. Trimming shortened V by 1 base and J by 8 bases, and 12 bases separated the two germline ends. For the CDR3, the DNA is TGTGCCAGCAGCTTAGGTAGGGGGAGCGATGAGCAGTTCTTC. Protein product: CASSLGRGSDEQFF.

J is TRBJ2-7 and V is TRBV6-6; 9 nucleotides align to TRBD1. From germline, CDR1 is MNHNY and CDR2 SVGAGI (reference sequence). V shed 7 bases and J 6 bases; nucleotides not matched to a gene: 10. The CDR3 loop spans 14 amino acids. The CDR3 spells CASTGTGQGGEQYF. CDR3 coding DNA: TGTGCCAGCACCGGGACAGGGCAAGGGGGCGAGCAGTACTTC.

V usage is TRBV19 and J usage is TRBJ2-3, with D perhaps matching TRBD1 (5 bases). Trimming pared 0 bases from V and 2 bases from J, leaving 12 bases between. Germline CDR1 LNHDA, CDR2 SQIVND (reference sequence). CDR3 length equals 16 residues. CDR3 nucleotides: TGTGCCAGTAGTATAGATAAACAGGCATCCACAGATACGCAGTATTTT. Translating it yields CASSIDKQASTDTQYF.